This T cell receptor beta chain comes out of a study of neurological immune-mediated disorders. Whole-study findings and limits: The absence of any CDR3 amino acid sequence shared by expanded clones across subjects suggests that repertoires were private in all groups.

This clonotype showed up many times. The antigen remains unidentified. Every sequencing run gave over 190 million TCR-beta sequences, taken from 15-18 subjects. Each CDR3 protein is one row after TCRdb ran MiXCR on the 5' RACE reads. The sample consists of roughly 50,000 distinct CDR3 sequences, about 9.3% of them appearing once. This CDR3 is built from 15 residues. The V end lost 0 bases, the J end lost 3 bases, and 10 bases lay between the germline ends. CDR1 and CDR2 from the germline V gene are SEHNR and FQNEAQ (reference sequence). The sequenced material came from PBMCs. The chain carries TRBV7-9 and TRBJ2-3; D gene uncertain. The receptor was isolated from a man in his 70s with HTLV-1-associated myelopathy (HAM/TSP). The CDR3 coding sequence is TGTGCCAGCAGCTTAGCTGTCCTAGTAACAGATACGCAGTATTTT. Translation: CASSLAVLVTDTQYF.